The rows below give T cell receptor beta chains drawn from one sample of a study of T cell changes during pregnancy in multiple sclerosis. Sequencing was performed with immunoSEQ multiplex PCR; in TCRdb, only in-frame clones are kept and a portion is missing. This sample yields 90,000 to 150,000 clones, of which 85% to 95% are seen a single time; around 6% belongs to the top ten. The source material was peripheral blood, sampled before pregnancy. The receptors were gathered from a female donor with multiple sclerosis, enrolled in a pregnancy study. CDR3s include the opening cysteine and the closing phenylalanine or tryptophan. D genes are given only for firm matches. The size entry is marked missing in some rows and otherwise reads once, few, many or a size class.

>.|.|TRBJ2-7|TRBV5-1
CASSAQGRNEQYF
TGCGCCAGCAGCGCCCAGGGTCGGAACGAGCAGTACTTC
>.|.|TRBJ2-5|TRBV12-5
CASGFSGSSGAQYF
TGTGCTAGTGGTTTTAGCGGATCCTCGGGTGCCCAGTACTTC
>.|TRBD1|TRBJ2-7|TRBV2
CASSPGQGLSYEQYF
TGTGCCAGCAGTCCGGGACAGGGGCTCTCCTACGAGCAGTACTTC
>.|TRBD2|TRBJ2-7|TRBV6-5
CASSPGLALEQYF
TGTGCCAGCAGTCCGGGACTAGCGCTCGAGCAGTACTTC
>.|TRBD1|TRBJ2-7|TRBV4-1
CASSQGRDRVDYEQYF
TGCGCCAGCAGCCAAGGCCGGGACAGGGTGGACTACGAGCAGTACTTC
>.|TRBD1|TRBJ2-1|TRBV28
CASRGTGDPGEQFF
TGTGCCAGCAGGGGGACAGGGGATCCAGGTGAGCAGTTCTTC
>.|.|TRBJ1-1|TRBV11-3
CASSLGRGNTEAFF
TGTGCCAGCAGCTTAGGGCGGGGGAACACTGAAGCTTTCTTT
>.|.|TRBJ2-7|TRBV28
CASSLASSYEQYF
TGTGCCAGCAGTTTAGCTAGCTCCTACGAGCAGTACTTC
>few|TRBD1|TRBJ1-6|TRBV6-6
CAIRGTGSSYNSPLHF
TGTGCCATCAGGGGGACAGGGAGCTCCTATAATTCACCCCTCCACTTT
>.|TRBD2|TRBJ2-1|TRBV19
CASKVAPGLADYNEQFF
TGTGCCAGTAAAGTCGCGCCGGGACTAGCGGATTACAATGAGCAGTTCTTC
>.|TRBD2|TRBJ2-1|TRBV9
CASSGGGSSYNEQFF
TGTGCCAGCAGCGGCGGGGGGAGCTCCTACAATGAGCAGTTCTTC
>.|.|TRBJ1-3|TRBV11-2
CASSLAAGSGNTIYF
TGTGCCAGCAGCTTAGCTGCAGGGTCTGGAAACACCATATATTTT
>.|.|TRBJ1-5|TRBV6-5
CASGGRFNQPQHF
TGTGCCTCCGGAGGGAGATTTAATCAGCCCCAGCATTTT
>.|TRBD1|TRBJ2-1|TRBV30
CAWRGGQGPSSYNEQFF
TGTGCCTGGAGAGGGGGACAGGGCCCGAGCTCCTACAATGAGCAGTTCTTC
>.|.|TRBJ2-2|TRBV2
CASSEASLGGELFF
TGTGCCAGCAGTGAAGCATCTCTCGGCGGGGAGCTGTTTTTT
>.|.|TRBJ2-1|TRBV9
CASSTPGHYNEQFF
TGTGCCAGCAGCACTCCGGGACACTACAATGAGCAGTTCTTC
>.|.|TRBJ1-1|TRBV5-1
CASSLAKVGDTEAFF
TGCGCCAGCAGCTTGGCTAAGGTCGGGGACACTGAAGCTTTCTTT
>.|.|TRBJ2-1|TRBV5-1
CASSLTYHEQFF
TGCGCCAGCAGCTTGACCTACCATGAGCAGTTCTTC
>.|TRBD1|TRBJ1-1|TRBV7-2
CASSFTGARLEAFF
TGTGCCAGCAGTTTCACAGGGGCGCGGCTTGAAGCTTTCTTT
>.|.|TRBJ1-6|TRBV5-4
CASSPSTRQGYSPLHF
TGTGCCAGCAGCCCTTCGACACGACAAGGATATTCACCCCTCCACTTT
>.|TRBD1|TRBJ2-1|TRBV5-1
CASSRVPGQEYNEQFF
TGCGCCAGCAGCCGGGTGCCGGGACAGGAGTACAATGAGCAGTTCTTC
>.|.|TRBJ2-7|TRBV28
CASSLTGPGYEQYF
TGTGCCAGCAGTTTAACAGGGCCGGGTTACGAGCAGTACTTC
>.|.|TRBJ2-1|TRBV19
CASSSNRVPAYNEQFF
TGTGCCAGTAGTTCGAACAGGGTGCCCGCCTACAATGAGCAGTTCTTC
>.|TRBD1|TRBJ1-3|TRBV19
CASSSTGDSGNTIYF
TGTGCCAGTAGTTCAACAGGGGACTCTGGAAACACCATATATTTT
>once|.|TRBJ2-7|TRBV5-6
CASSPIGTSQQYF
TGTGCCAGCAGCCCCATTGGGACATCCCAGCAGTACTTC
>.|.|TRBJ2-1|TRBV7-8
CASSLGRAGSYNEQFF
TGTGCCAGCAGCTTAGGAAGGGCGGGCTCCTACAATGAGCAGTTCTTC
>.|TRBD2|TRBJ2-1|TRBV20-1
CSARVTSVQFF
TGCAGTGCTAGAGTTACTAGCGTGCAGTTCTTC
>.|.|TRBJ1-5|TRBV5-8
CASSLAGNSNQPQHF
TGTGCCAGCAGCTTGGCAGGGAATAGCAATCAGCCCCAGCATTTT
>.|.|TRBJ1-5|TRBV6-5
CASTRTAFEGPQHF
TGTGCCAGCACCCGGACAGCTTTCGAGGGGCCCCAGCATTTT
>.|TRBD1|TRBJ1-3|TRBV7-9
CASSPRTGEDTIYF
TGTGCCAGCAGCCCCCGGACAGGGGAGGACACCATATATTTT
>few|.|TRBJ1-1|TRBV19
CASSSGTLETEAFF
TGTGCCAGTAGTTCGGGTACGCTGGAAACTGAAGCTTTCTTT
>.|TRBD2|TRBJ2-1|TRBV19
CASRRSSGDWGGYWNEQFF
TGTGCCAGTAGACGATCTAGCGGGGATTGGGGAGGCTATTGGAATGAGCAGTTCTTC
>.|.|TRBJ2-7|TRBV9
CASSVGQGPYEQYF
TGTGCCAGCAGCGTAGGGCAGGGCCCCTACGAGCAGTACTTC
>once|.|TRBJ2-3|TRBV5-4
CASSLDPTGTDTQYF
TGTGCCAGCAGCTTGGACCCTACGGGCACAGATACGCAGTATTTT
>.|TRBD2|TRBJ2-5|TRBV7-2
CASSSYLRGVETQYF
TGTGCCAGCAGCTCGTACCTTCGGGGGGTAGAGACCCAGTACTTC
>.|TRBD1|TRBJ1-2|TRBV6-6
CASSFGQGLGYTF
TGTGCCAGCAGTTTCGGACAGGGGCTTGGCTACACCTTC
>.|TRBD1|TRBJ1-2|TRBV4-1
CASSQSPRDRGPGYTF
TGCGCCAGCAGCCAATCCCCCCGGGACAGGGGGCCTGGCTACACCTTC
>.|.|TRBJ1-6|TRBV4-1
CASSQDVTGPNSPLHF
TGCGCCAGCAGCCAAGATGTTACAGGGCCTAATTCACCCCTCCACTTT
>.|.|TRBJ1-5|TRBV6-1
CASRGYSNQPQHF
TGTGCCAGCAGGGGCTATAGCAATCAGCCCCAGCATTTT
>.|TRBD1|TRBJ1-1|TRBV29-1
CSVARLQGALRVGTEAFF
TGCAGCGTAGCACGGCTACAGGGGGCATTAAGGGTCGGGACTGAAGCTTTCTTT
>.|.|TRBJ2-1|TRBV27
CASSLRGGQGLRTYNEQFF
TGTGCCAGCAGTTTAAGGGGGGGGCAAGGTCTTAGAACCTACAATGAGCAGTTCTTC
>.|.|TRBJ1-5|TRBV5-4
CASSQDGWGQKGNQPQHF
TGTGCCAGCAGCCAAGATGGATGGGGGCAGAAGGGCAATCAGCCCCAGCATTTT
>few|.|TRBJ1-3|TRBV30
CAWSSLVKRVGSGNTIYF
TGTGCCTGGAGTTCCCTCGTGAAGCGAGTCGGCTCTGGAAACACCATATATTTT
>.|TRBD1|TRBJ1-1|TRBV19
CASKPRQGGTEAFF
TGTGCCAGTAAGCCGCGACAGGGGGGCACTGAAGCTTTCTTT